The T cell receptor beta chain described here comes from a study of blood T cell repertoires in COVID-19. Per the original methods: Amplification with reference gene primers provided the estimates of nucleated cell counts. Sequencing was performed with immunoSEQ multiplex PCR; in TCRdb, only in-frame clones are kept and a portion is missing. V, J and clone size derive from that table, while D and trimming were established from the DNA sequence. Here the sample spans around 99,000 clones, around 80% being singletons. V gave up 4 bases and J gave up 8 bases; unmatched junction bases: 8. Germline loops: CDR1 SGHDN, CDR2 FVKESK. The CDR3 spans 15 residues.

The V and J genes are TRBV14 and TRBJ2-1, with 10 bases aligning to TRBD1. Material: peripheral blood. The sequence was collected from a man aged 45-60 years who had recovered from COVID-19. The DNA of the CDR3 is TGTGCCAGCAGCCCTCGGGACAGGGGAGTCGATGAGCAGTTCTTC. Residues: CASSPRDRGVDEQFF.